The rows below give T cell receptor beta chains drawn from one sample of a study of identifying expanded T cells in peripheral blood. TCRdb's table, derived via immunoSEQ multiplex PCR, lists solely in-frame clones and lacks some. The sample records under 110,000 clones, around 88% being singletons. The specimen was blood. The receptors come from a person between 18 and 75 years old in good health. Both conserved end residues are part of each CDR3. The order of the fields is CDR3 length, J gene, D gene, clone size, V gene, CDR3 DNA, CDR3 protein. A D gene is named only where the DNA matches it firmly. The listing skips clone size in some rows; elsewhere it reads once, few, many or a size class.

>18|TRBJ1-4|TRBD1|once|TRBV4-2
TGTGCCAGCAGCCAAGCCCCCGGGACAGAAGCAACTAATGAAAAACTGTTTTTT
CASSQAPGTEATNEKLFF
>12|TRBJ2-5|NA|NA|TRBV5-1
TGCGCCAGCAGCCTTGGAATGGAGACCCAGTACTTC
CASSLGMETQYF
>13|TRBJ2-1|NA|NA|TRBV6-5
TGTGCCAGCAGAACCCCGGCGGGCAATGAGCAGTTCTTC
CASRTPAGNEQFF
>17|TRBJ2-5|TRBD2|NA|TRBV7-2
TGTGCCAGCAGCTTAGCGCTTCTAGCGGGGGTGCAAGAGACCCAGTACTTC
CASSLALLAGVQETQYF
>17|TRBJ1-3|TRBD1|NA|TRBV5-4
TGTGCCAGCAGCTCGGGGACAGGGAGCCTCTCTGGAAACACCATATATTTT
CASSSGTGSLSGNTIYF
>17|TRBJ2-3|NA|NA|TRBV27
TGTGCCAGCAGTTTCTTAGCCCCCACCCGACTAGTGCGGACGCAGTATTTT
CASSFLAPTRLVRTQYF
>12|TRBJ2-1|NA|NA|TRBV29-1
TGCAGCGTTGAGCTGCCGGGGGAAGAGCAGTTCTTC
CSVELPGEEQFF
>14|TRBJ2-2|NA|few|TRBV4-3
TGCGCCAGCAGCCAATGGACAGACACCGGGGAGCTGTTTTTT
CASSQWTDTGELFF
>15|TRBJ2-1|NA|NA|TRBV11-1
TGTGCCAGCAGCTTAGCATCCGGGATCCACAATGAGCAGTTCTTC
CASSLASGIHNEQFF
>16|TRBJ2-7|TRBD1|NA|TRBV5-4
TGTGCCGTCTTGAATTTCGGACAGGGTCCCCGCTACGAGCAGTACTTC
CAVLNFGQGPRYEQYF
>13|TRBJ1-5|NA|few|TRBV2
TGTGCCAGCAGTGATCGAGAGGGAGGTCCCCAGCATTTT
CASSDREGGPQHF
>13|TRBJ2-5|NA|NA|TRBV7-9
TGTGCCAGCAGCATCGGGGGCTGGGGGACCCAGTACTTC
CASSIGGWGTQYF
>15|TRBJ2-7|TRBD1|once|TRBV11-2
TGTGCCAGCAGCCTGGGACAGCTACGATCCTACGAGCAGTACTTC
CASSLGQLRSYEQYF
>11|TRBJ1-1|NA|NA|TRBV18
TGTGCCAGCTCATCCGGGCCCGAGGCTTTCTTT
CASSSGPEAFF
>15|TRBJ2-3|TRBD2|once|TRBV27
TGTGCCAGCAGTTTAGGGGGGGGGTTCCGGGATACGCAGTATTTT
CASSLGGGFRDTQYF
>14|TRBJ2-7|NA|NA|TRBV5-5
TGTGCCAGCAGCTTGGGGGGTCCTCTCTACGAGCAGTACTTC
CASSLGGPLYEQYF
>16|TRBJ1-3|NA|NA|TRBV2
TGTGCCAGCAGTGACCCTCGATACAACTCTGGAAACACCATATATTTT
CASSDPRYNSGNTIYF
>15|TRBJ2-7|NA|NA|TRBV10-1
TGCGCCAGCAGTGGCAGGAAGATGGGGTCGGACGAGCAGTACTTC
CASSGRKMGSDEQYF
>15|TRBJ2-7|NA|NA|TRBV11-3
TGTGCCAGCAGCGACAAAGGGGGAACAGGCTACGAGCAGTACTTC
CASSDKGGTGYEQYF
>13|TRBJ2-1|NA|NA|TRBV5-1
TGCGCCAGCAGGTTTCAGGGTGTGGATGAGCAGTTCTTC
CASRFQGVDEQFF
>17|TRBJ2-7|NA|NA|TRBV5-4
TGTGCCAGCAGCTTGGGGGTACCAATTTCCGATTCCTACGAGCAGTACTTC
CASSLGVPISDSYEQYF
>11|TRBJ2-3|NA|NA|TRBV18
TGTGCCAGCTCACCGGGGAATACGCAGTATTTT
CASSPGNTQYF
>13|TRBJ2-1|NA|NA|TRBV6-5
TGTGCCAGCAGGTGGGGGGTGGAGAATGAGCAGTTCTTC
CASRWGVENEQFF
>15|TRBJ1-6|NA|NA|TRBV6-6
TGTGCCAGCAGTTTGGGGGCACTTTATAATTCACCCCTCCACTTT
CASSLGALYNSPLHF
>14|TRBJ1-6|NA|NA|TRBV19
TGTGCCAGCACAAACGAGGGTCTTTATTCACCCCTCCACTTT
CASTNEGLYSPLHF
>11|TRBJ2-1|NA|NA|TRBV4-3
TGCGCCAGCAGCTACTACAATGAGCAGTTCTTC
CASSYYNEQFF
>15|TRBJ2-7|TRBD1|NA|TRBV5-4
TGTGCCAGCAGCTCTGGGCCCCCCACAGGGGACGAGCAGTACTTC
CASSSGPPTGDEQYF
>15|TRBJ2-1|TRBD1|NA|TRBV25-1
TGTGCCAGCAGTGACCGGGACAGGGCGGACAATGAGCAGTTCTTC
CASSDRDRADNEQFF
>16|TRBJ1-2|TRBD1|NA|TRBV5-1
TGCGCCAGCAGTTGGTCAGGGGGGACTGCTAACTATGGCTACACCTTC
CASSWSGGTANYGYTF
>14|TRBJ2-2|NA|NA|TRBV19
TGTGCCAGTAGTATTAACCTGAGTTTTGGGGAGCTGTTTTTT
CASSINLSFGELFF
>13|TRBJ1-6|NA|NA|TRBV6-5
TGTGCCAGCAGTTACTCGAAGAATTCACCCCTCCACTTT
CASSYSKNSPLHF
>21|TRBJ1-6|NA|NA|TRBV21-1
TGTGCCAGCAGCCCCCCCCGGGGACCAGGGGACGAGCGGTCCTATAATTCACCCCTCCACTTT
CASSPPRGPGDERSYNSPLHF
>14|TRBJ1-1|TRBD1|NA|TRBV6-5
TGTGCCAGCGGCAACAGGGGGCATGGAACTGAAGCTTTCTTT
CASGNRGHGTEAFF
>14|TRBJ2-7|NA|NA|TRBV7-9
TGTGCCAGCAGCTTAGGGGCAGGGGCCTACGAGCAGTACTTC
CASSLGAGAYEQYF
>16|TRBJ1-6|NA|NA|TRBV2
TGTGCCAGCAGTGGGGGGGGAGGGTCGTACAATTCACCCCTCCACTTT
CASSGGGGSYNSPLHF
>14|TRBJ1-3|NA|NA|TRBV6-6
TGTGCCACCCAAACGGGGGGAGCTGGAAACACCATATATTTT
CATQTGGAGNTIYF
>16|TRBJ2-7|NA|NA|TRBV29-1
TGCAGCGTGATGGGGCCGAAGGTCCGGAGCTCCTACGAGCAGTACTTC
CSVMGPKVRSSYEQYF
>13|TRBJ2-7|NA|NA|TRBV27
TGTGCCAGCAGCCAGGGAGTTCCCTACGAGCAGTACTTC
CASSQGVPYEQYF
>14|TRBJ1-2|NA|large|TRBV27
TGTGCCAGCAGTTTAGGTCCCGGTAACTATGGCTACACCTTC
CASSLGPGNYGYTF
>14|TRBJ2-5|NA|NA|TRBV5-1
TGCGCCAGCAGCTTGGTAGGACCTGAGTTCGGCCAGTACTTC
CASSLVGPEFGQYF
>14|TRBJ1-4|TRBD1|NA|TRBV27
TGTGCCAGTGGAATGGGACAGAAGAATGAAAAACTGTTTTTT
CASGMGQKNEKLFF
>13|TRBJ1-2|NA|NA|TRBV6-5
TGTGCCAGCAGCCTCCGGGAGCTATATGGCTACACCTTC
CASSLRELYGYTF
>13|TRBJ1-1|NA|once|TRBV19
TGTGCCAGTAGTATACAGGGTCCCACTGAAGCTTTCTTT
CASSIQGPTEAFF